This T cell receptor beta chain originates from a study of CD8+ T cells in alopecia areata. To note about this clone: What it binds is not known.

RNA extraction and reverse transcription yielded cDNA as sequencing template. The method was immunoSEQ multiplex PCR; TCRdb's version includes in-frame clones alone and lacks a portion of them. The sample lists around 120,000 clones; around 61% were seen once. V was pared by 3 bases and J by 6 bases, with 8 bases between. CDR3 size: 12 residues. The germline V gene encodes CDR1 GTSNPN and CDR2 SVGIG (reference sequence). Findings and caveats of the study: TCR sharing was clearer in mice than between patients, perhaps partly owing to patient HLA diversity.

Sequenced material: CD4+ T cells sorted from blood. J is TRBJ2-2 and V is TRBV30; TRBD2 is a possible D gene (6 bases). The source is a human donor in good health. Written as DNA, the CDR3 is TGTGCCTGGAGAGCGGGTCCCGGGGAGCTGTTTTTT. It yields the protein CAWRAGPGELFF.